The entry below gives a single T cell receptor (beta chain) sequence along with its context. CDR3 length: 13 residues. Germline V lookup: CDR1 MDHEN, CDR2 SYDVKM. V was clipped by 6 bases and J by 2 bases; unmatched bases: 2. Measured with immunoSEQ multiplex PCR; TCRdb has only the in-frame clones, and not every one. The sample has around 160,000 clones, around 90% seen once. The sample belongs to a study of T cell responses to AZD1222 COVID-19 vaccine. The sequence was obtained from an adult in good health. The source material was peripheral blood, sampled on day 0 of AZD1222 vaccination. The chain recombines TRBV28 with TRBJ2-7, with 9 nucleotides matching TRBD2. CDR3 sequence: CASRTSGPYEQYF. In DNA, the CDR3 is TGTGCCAGCAGAACTAGCGGGCCCTACGAGCAGTACTTC. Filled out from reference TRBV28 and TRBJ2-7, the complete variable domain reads DVKVTQSSRYLVKRTGEKVFLECVQDMDHENMFWYRQDPGLGLRLIYFSYDVKMKEKGDIPEGYSVSREKKERFSLILESASTNQTSMYLCASRTSGPYEQYFGPGTRLTVT.